These T cell receptor beta chains were read from a single sample in a study of T cell responses to AZD1222 COVID-19 vaccine. Repertoires were generated with immunoSEQ multiplex PCR, while TCRdb's copy carries only in-frame clones and drops some. This sample has over 110,000 clones, with roughly 90% found just once. This material consisted of peripheral blood, taken 28 days after the second AZD1222 dose. The receptors derive from an adult who received the AZD1222 COVID-19 vaccine. The CDR3 runs from the conserved cysteine through the conserved F or W. The order of the fields is CDR3 length, J gene, V gene, CDR3 protein.

14	TRBJ1-4	TRBV7-9	CASSHRATNEKLFF
15	TRBJ2-1	TRBV11-3	CASSLGTGALVEQFF
15	TRBJ1-1	TRBV3-1/TRBV3-2	CASSPQKAGHTEAFF
16	TRBJ1-3	TRBV9	CASTGGRSVSGNTIYF
15	TRBJ2-2	TRBV7-2	CASSLFLMNTGELFF
14	TRBJ1-1	TRBV3-1/TRBV3-2	CASSQDRMNTEAFF
15	TRBJ2-7	TRBV6-5	CASRPGLAAPYEQYF
14	TRBJ2-2	TRBV10-3	CAIGDLAGAGELFF
14	TRBJ2-3	TRBV6-5	CASSLGLTTDTQYF
14	TRBJ1-4	TRBV6-5	CASSYQGRQEKLFF
16	TRBJ1-2	TRBV18	CASSPTALGASYGYTF
16	TRBJ1-3	TRBV5-1	CASSPVDRLSGNTIYF
15	TRBJ2-7	TRBV5-5	CASSLAPWRDYEQYF
18	TRBJ1-5	TRBV5-4	CASSLGGSGGGRNQPQHF
16	TRBJ2-7	TRBV28	CASTSGSRDGSYEQYF
14	TRBJ2-7	TRBV7-8	CASTFGGGTYEQYF
13	TRBJ2-7	TRBV24-1	CATKPSGSNEQYF
15	TRBJ1-1	TRBV9	CASSDRQGSNTEAFF
14	TRBJ2-5	TRBV6-5	CASSYYSERSTQYF
17	TRBJ2-7	TRBV6-2/TRBV6-3	CASSHTGTGAITYEQYF
13	TRBJ2-3	TRBV12-3/TRBV12-4	CASSFGITDTQYF
13	TRBJ1-1	TRBV21-1	CATQMTVNTEAFF
12	TRBJ2-5	TRBV11-2	CASSLLEETQYF
14	TRBJ1-3	TRBV7-2	CASSTGQAGNTIYF
14	TRBJ2-2	TRBV11-2	CASSFLAGTGELFF
14	TRBJ2-7	TRBV5-1	CASRVLAGVGEQYF
16	TRBJ1-2	TRBV7-8	CASSLPLTRSGYGYTF
11	TRBJ1-5	TRBV6-6	CASSSDQPQHF
12	TRBJ1-1	TRBV13	CASSLELGRAFF
17	TRBJ1-3	TRBV7-2	CASSSSSGFSSGNTIYF
13	TRBJ1-5	TRBV5-6	CASSGGVEQPQHF
11	TRBJ1-2	TRBV20-1	CSAASGQGYTF
13	TRBJ1-2	TRBV21-1	CATGPTRAYGYTF
14	TRBJ1-4	TRBV29-1	CSVRQTATNEKLFF
12	TRBJ2-7	TRBV28	CASSRTGIEQYF
15	TRBJ2-5	TRBV9	CASSARGILQETQYF
14	TRBJ2-2	TRBV3-1/TRBV3-2	CASSQGVSTGELFF
15	TRBJ1-5	TRBV27	CASSSRTPAGQPQHF
16	TRBJ1-5	TRBV28	CASSPPPAGNNQPQHF
13	TRBJ1-4	TRBV7-9	CASSGTVGGKLFF
17	TRBJ2-3	TRBV4-3	CASSQDTSGIGTDTQYF
16	TRBJ2-2	TRBV4-2	CASSQVFGRRTGELFF
21	TRBJ2-2	TRBV19	CASTLGAGTGSSGSNTGELFF
17	TRBJ1-3	TRBV5-8	CASSLTGTGAAGNTIYF
14	TRBJ1-6	TRBV2	CASNDLGESAPLHF
17	TRBJ2-2	TRBV21-1	CASSPTSGRGCTGELFF
16	TRBJ1-1	TRBV5-1	CASSPMGQGMNTEAFF
16	TRBJ1-3	TRBV6-2/TRBV6-3	CASSGPGRSSGNTIYF
15	TRBJ2-3	TRBV27	CASSPEMAPTDTQYF
13	TRBJ2-1	TRBV30	CAWSWYRGNEQFF
14	TRBJ2-1	TRBV10-3	CATHTSGPNNEQFF
15	TRBJ1-1	TRBV18	CASSPPLSMNTEAFF
14	TRBJ1-2	TRBV5-1	CASRSGTGAYGYTF
15	TRBJ1-4	TRBV3-1/TRBV3-2	CASSFRQGQGEKLFF
14	TRBJ1-1	TRBV6-5	CASSYGQANTEAFF
15	TRBJ2-3	TRBV15	CATSRGTRSTDTQYF
13	TRBJ2-7	TRBV7-2	CASSLVLIDEQYF